A single sample is the source of the 13 T cell receptor beta chains below, sequenced in a study of low-dose radiotherapy and immunotherapy resistance in tumors. TRAV- and TRBV-specific primers were used for first-strand cDNA, which covered alpha and beta chains. Using a constant-region primer together with a V-primer adapter, TCRs were subjected to 15 to 25 PCR cycles of amplification. In TCRdb, the reads were re-called with MiXCR into one record per CDR3 protein. The sample includes 75,000 to 95,000 distinct CDR3 sequences, 20% to 25% seen only once; the top ten take around 13%. Time point noted: after trial treatment. Treatment: LDRT plus nivolumab, ipilimumab, low-dose cyclophosphamide and aspirin (RACIN trial). The sample in question was PBMCs, obtained after low-dose radiotherapy plus immunotherapy. Source of these receptors: a female donor with ovarian cancer.

J is TRBJ1-6 and V is TRBV10-1, with a weak D call TRBD1 (6 bases). The ends were cut back, 4 bases at V and 9 bases at J, with 13 bases in the middle. This CDR3 is built from 14 residues. Per germline, CDR1 WNHNN and CDR2 SYGVQD (reference sequence). The CDR3: CASSVDGGGSPLHF. The CDR3, as DNA: TGCGCCAGCAGTGTGGACGGAGGGGGTTCACCCCTCCACTTT.

This clonotype was counted many times. The V call is TRBV16, the J call TRBJ2-7, with 8 bases that match TRBD1. The germline CDR1 and CDR2 sequences are KGHSY and FQNENV. CDR3 length equals 15 residues. The J segment lost 6 bases and the V segment lost 0 bases, leaving 7 bases of the junction unmatched. The CDR3 here is CASSQSQQGAFEQYF. The CDR3 DNA follows: TGTGCCAGCAGCCAATCTCAGCAGGGGGCTTTCGAGCAGTACTTC. Together with reference TRBV16 and TRBJ2-7, the CDR3 gives the full variable domain: GEEVAQTPKHLVRGEGQKAKLYCAPIKGHSYVFWYQQVLKNEFKFLISFQNENVFDETGMPKERFSAKCLPNSPCSLEIQATKLEDSAVYFCASSQSQQGAFEQYFGPGTRLTVT.

This clonotype was seen many times. CDR3 protein: CASSIGQDRNQPQHF. As DNA, the CDR3 is TGTGCCAGCAGCATCGGACAGGATCGCAATCAGCCCCAGCATTTT. This sequence joins TRBV5-4 and TRBJ1-5, with 7 nucleotides matching TRBD1. Germline V gene lookup returns CDR1 SGHNT and CDR2 YYREEE (reference sequence). The CDR3 consists of 15 residues. J gave up 2 bases and V 4 bases, and 6 bases lay outside the gene matches.

This clonotype was counted many times. The V and J genes are TRBV7-9 and TRBJ2-7; TRBD1 aligns across 9 bases. V gave up 2 bases and J gave up 5 bases; unmatched junction bases: 4. The CDR3 has 14 residues. The germline V gene encodes CDR1 SEHNR and CDR2 FQNEAQ (reference sequence). The CDR3 loop reads CASSLWDREDEQYF. The CDR3 nucleotides read TGTGCCAGCAGCTTATGGGACAGGGAGGACGAGCAGTACTTC.

At least ten counts were recorded for this clonotype. The gene calls are TRBV29-1 and TRBJ2-7; 7 nucleotides match TRBD1. Germline trimming cut 6 bases from V and 3 bases from J; bases unmatched to any gene: 2. Germline CDR1 is SQVTM and CDR2 is ANQGSEA. The length of the CDR3 is 11 residues. CDR3 sequence reads: CSVGQNYEQYF. In DNA form, the CDR3 reads TGCAGCGTGGGACAGAACTACGAGCAGTACTTC.

This clonotype was picked up one time. V and J are TRBV21-1 and TRBJ2-3; whether TRBD1, the table's D call, matches the DNA was not checked. TRBV21-1 is a known pseudogene. This CDR3 has 18 amino acids. The CDR3 here is CASSKPLAEPPSTDTQYF. The CDR3 region has the DNA TGTGCCAGCAGCAAACCCCTAGCAGAACCCCCTAGCACAGATACGCAGTATTTT.

Notes on this clonotype: One base away lies a much larger clone, so this may be a sequencing read error. This sequence joins TRBV21-1 and TRBJ2-1; the table's D gene call, TRBD2, was not cross checked with the DNA. TRBV21-1 is tagged as a pseudogene. The length of the CDR3 is 13 residues. Here the CDR3 reads CASRRDRPSEQFF. CDR3 in DNA: TGTGCCAGCAGACGCGACAGGCCCTCCGAGCAGTTCTTC.

V gene TRBV6-5 combines with J gene TRBJ2-3; D tentatively reads TRBD1 or TRBD2 (6 bases each). Germline CDR1 MNHEY, CDR2 SVGAGI. V gave up 4 bases and J gave up 6 bases, with 11 bases separating them. The CDR3 length is 13 residues. The DNA of the CDR3 is TGTGCCAGCAGTTTGGGGGGCCAGGATACGCAGTATTTT. Protein product: CASSLGGQDTQYF.

Ten or more counts support this clonotype. This chain joins TRBV7-9 and TRBJ2-7; TRBD2 matches 7 bases. CDR3 length: 15 residues. The germline gives CDR1 SEHNR, CDR2 FQNEAQ (reference sequence). The trim removed 5 bases at V and 3 bases at J, leaving 10 bases unmatched. CDR3 protein: CASSPGAGLHYEQYF. CDR3 DNA: TGTGCCAGCAGCCCTGGAGCGGGACTACACTACGAGCAGTACTTC.

This clonotype was seen a handful of times. The gene calls are TRBV7-3 and TRBJ2-5; D is unclear. Trimming cost V 5 bases and J 1 base, with 14 bases left between them. The length of the CDR3 is 15 residues. Germline V gene sequence: CDR1 SGHTA, CDR2 FQGTGA. For the CDR3, the DNA is TGTGCCAGCAGCCCGCTGCGGACCAGCCAAGAGACCCAGTACTTC. Translation gives CASSPLRTSQETQYF.

This clonotype was detected ten times or more. The chain is built from TRBV28 and TRBJ1-1, with D hard to call. Per the germline V gene, CDR1 is MDHEN and CDR2 is SYDVKM. V was shortened by 3 bases and J by 5 bases, with 10 bases between the two germline ends. The CDR3 is 13 amino acids. The CDR3, as DNA: TGTGCCAGCAGTTTGCCTAGAAGAACTGAAGCTTTCTTT. This translates into CASSLPRRTEAFF.

The table lists this clonotype with many counts. The chain recombines TRBV7-6 with TRBJ2-5, with TRBD1 identical over 9 bases. Germline trimming cut 7 bases from V and 5 bases from J; bases unmatched to any gene: 14. The CDR3 has 16 residues. Looked up from germline, CDR1 is SGHVS and CDR2 is FNYEAQ. The CDR3 here is CASTKRGQGRMETQYF. The CDR3 DNA reads TGTGCCAGCACCAAACGAGGACAGGGGAGGATGGAGACCCAGTACTTC.

The CDR3 is CASSFSNNQPQHF. DNA of the CDR3: TGTGCCAGCAGTTTCAGTAACAATCAGCCCCAGCATTTT. The J gene is TRBJ1-5, the V gene TRBV12-3 or TRBV12-4; no reliable D call. The CDR3 has 13 residues. The V gene lost 3 bases and the J gene lost 3 bases, with 6 bases spanning the gap.